This T cell receptor (beta chain) derives from a study of CD8 T cells in ankylosing spondylitis. TCRdb re-called the 5' RACE reads with MiXCR, one entry per CDR3 protein. The sample contains 75,000 to 95,000 distinct CDR3 sequences, approximately 8.9% of which appear only once. There are a few counts of this clonotype. Its matching antigen is unknown. Notes on the study in general: It appeared that ankylosing spondylitis blood was characterized by a TCR beta motif of several highly homologous variants.

The V end lost 1 base, the J end lost 0 bases, and 9 bases lay between the germline ends. The CDR3 runs to 16 residues. CDR1 and CDR2 from the germline V gene are SGHAT and FQNNGV. The TCR originated in a male donor with ankylosing spondylitis. The sample taken for sequencing was blood, either unsorted or a sorted T cell fraction (not recorded which). The gene calls are TRBV11-2 and TRBJ2-2, with D perhaps TRBD2 (5 bases). This CDR3 is CASSLVSGTNTGELFF. In nucleotides, the CDR3 is TGTGCCAGCAGCTTAGTCTCCGGGACGAACACCGGGGAGCTGTTTTTT.